Each of the 26 T cell receptor beta chains below was sequenced from the same sample in a study of cytomegalovirus exposure and HLA in healthy donors. Primers included in the PCR were 60 Vbeta and 13 Jbeta primers. Sequencing used immunoSEQ multiplex PCR; TCRdb keeps in-frame clones, though not all of them. The sample records about 88,000 clones, 70% to 75% being singletons. The sample consisted of PBMCs. The receptors were gathered from a woman younger than 30 in good health and CMV-seropositive.

This clone appeared a single time. The chain recombines TRBV7-3 with TRBJ2-5; TRBD2 is a possible D gene (5 bases). V was trimmed by 2 bases and J by 2 bases, leaving 15 bases between them. The CDR3 runs to 16 residues. CDR1 SGHTA and CDR2 FQGTGA come from the germline V gene. CDR3 residues: CASSLGLRGRQETQYF. In DNA form, the CDR3 reads TGTGCCAGCAGCTTAGGGCTCAGAGGGCGGCAAGAGACCCAGTACTTC.

For this clone: Different DNA sequences within this sample yield the same CDR3. J is TRBJ1-2 and V is TRBV28, with D hard to call. This CDR3 comprises 10 residues. Germline V gene sequence: CDR1 MDHEN, CDR2 SYDVKM. V lost 4 bases to trimming and J lost 5 bases, with 2 bases between them. DNA for the CDR3: TGTGCCAGCAGTTCGTATGGCTACACCTTC. It yields the protein CASSSYGYTF.

The chain carries TRBV9 and TRBJ1-3, with D perhaps matching TRBD1 (6 bases). Germline V lookup: CDR1 SGDLS, CDR2 YYNGEE. V lost 3 bases and J 4 bases, leaving 14 bases between the germline ends. This CDR3 comprises 15 residues. The CDR3 loop reads CASSAAGETGNTIYF. The CDR3 DNA is TGTGCCAGCAGCGCGGCAGGGGAGACGGGAAACACCATATATTTT. The full variable domain, completed using reference TRBV9 and TRBJ1-3, is DSGVTQTPKHLITATGQRVTLRCSPRSGDLSVYWYQQSLDQGLQFLIQYYNGEERAKGNILERFSAQQFPDLHSELNLSSLELGDSALYFCASSAAGETGNTIYFGEGSWLTVV.

The chain employs TRBV28 and TRBJ2-7; 8 bases are a match to TRBD2. Trimming at V came to 8 bases and at J to 5 bases, leaving 11 bases not matched to a gene. The germline CDR1 and CDR2 sequences are MDHEN and SYDVKM. The CDR3 covers 14 residues. CDR3 sequence (DNA): TGTGCCAGCGGCCGGGGGGGGGTTTCCCACGAGCAGTACTTC. Its translation is CASGRGGVSHEQYF.

The chain joins TRBV10-3 to TRBJ1-5, with D uncertain. V was shortened by 4 bases and J by 4 bases, with 14 bases between the two germline ends. The germline V gene has CDR1 ENHRY and CDR2 SYGVKD. The CDR3 has 15 amino acids. CDR3 amino acids: CAISGDHLVNQPQHF. The CDR3 DNA reads TGTGCCATCAGTGGAGATCACCTAGTTAATCAGCCCCAGCATTTT.

This rearrangement joins TRBV29-1 to TRBJ1-2; 8 nucleotides agree with TRBD1. The CDR3 runs 14 residues. The V gene's germline CDR1 is SQVTM and CDR2 ANQGSEA. V was clipped by 4 bases and J by 3 bases; unmatched bases: 7. The CDR3 loop is CSVANRQGYYGYTF. The CDR3 nucleotides are TGCAGCGTTGCGAACAGACAGGGGTACTATGGCTACACCTTC.

The sample holds a few counts of this clone. V gene TRBV18 combines with J gene TRBJ1-5; 9 nucleotides align to TRBD1. Germline V lookup: CDR1 KGHSH, CDR2 LQKENI. This CDR3 region has 16 residues. V shed 6 bases and J 2 bases; nucleotides not matched to a gene: 8. The CDR3 spells CASSLDRGRGNQPQHF. CDR3 DNA sequence: TGTGCCAGCTCGCTGGACAGGGGCCGGGGCAATCAGCCCCAGCATTTT.

V gene TRBV9 combines with J gene TRBJ2-5; perhaps TRBD2 as D (5 bases). V lost 0 bases to trimming and J lost 2 bases, with 11 bases between them. The length of the CDR3 is 15 residues. Germline lookup yields CDR1 SGDLS and CDR2 YYNGEE. In DNA form, the CDR3 reads TGTGCCAGCAGCGTAGTGGGAGTAGTACAAGAGACCCAGTACTTC. It is translated as CASSVVGVVQETQYF.

The chain recombines TRBV14 with TRBJ1-2; TRBD1 is a possible D gene (5 bases). Trimming removed 3 bases at V and 3 bases at J, with 11 bases between. Germline loops: CDR1 SGHDN, CDR2 FVKESK. CDR3 length: 14 amino acids. The CDR3 protein is CASSQRRGDYGYTF. DNA of the CDR3: TGTGCCAGCAGCCAGCGGCGGGGGGACTATGGCTACACCTTC.

This chain links TRBV13 with TRBJ2-1; D may be TRBD2 (7 bases). The V end was cut by 1 base, the J end by 9 bases, with 16 bases between. The CDR3 has 15 residues. CDR1 and CDR2 (germline): PRHDT, FYEKMQ (reference sequence). CDR3 sequence: CASSLDRGAGSEQFF. For the CDR3, the DNA is TGTGCCAGCAGCTTAGACCGGGGGGCGGGGAGTGAGCAGTTCTTC.

The rearrangement joins TRBV27 to TRBJ2-5, with 7 bases that match TRBD2. The end of the DNA is better explained by TRBJ2-7, so the J call may be wrong. The CDR3 extends over 15 amino acids. Germline CDR1 and CDR2: MNHEY and SMNVEV (reference sequence). Here the CDR3 DNA reads TGTGCCAGCAGTTTCCATGTGGGAGGGAGCTACGAGCAGTACTTC. It yields the protein CASSFHVGGSYEQYF.

The CDR3 is CASSIAVSYEQYF. As DNA, the CDR3 is TGTGCCAGTAGTATAGCGGTATCCTACGAGCAGTACTTC. The chain couples TRBV19 to TRBJ2-7; D gene unclear. The CDR3 is made up of 13 amino acids. Germline V lookup: CDR1 LNHDA, CDR2 SQIVND (reference sequence). V lost 1 base and J lost 1, with 5 bases in between.

This chain's CDR3 is CASSSGGEAAYEQYF. The CDR3 DNA reads TGTGCCAGCAGTTCTGGAGGGGAGGCTGCCTACGAGCAGTACTTC. This chain joins TRBV28 and TRBJ2-7; weak D call: TRBD2 (6 bases). The CDR3 is 15 residues long. Germline V lookup: CDR1 MDHEN, CDR2 SYDVKM. The germline V and J ends were trimmed by 4 bases and 2 bases, with 15 bases remaining between them.

The J gene is TRBJ1-5, the V gene TRBV28, with 7 bases that match TRBD1. V lost 3 bases to trimming and J lost 6 bases; unmatched junction nucleotides: 8. CDR3 length equals 15 residues. CDR1 is MDHEN and CDR2 is SYDVKM in the germline V gene. This chain's CDR3 is CASSFHAGGLQPQHF. The CDR3 coding sequence is TGTGCCAGCAGTTTCCATGCAGGGGGGCTTCAGCCCCAGCATTTT.

This rearrangement joins TRBV19 to TRBJ1-5; a possible D gene is TRBD1 (6 bases). Trimming pared 4 bases from V and 6 bases from J, leaving 10 bases between. The germline V gene has CDR1 LNHDA and CDR2 SQIVND (reference sequence). The CDR3 is made up of 13 amino acids. The CDR3 nucleotides read TGTGCCAGTAGTAAAACAGGGTTTCAGCCCCAGCATTTT. Its translation: CASSKTGFQPQHF.

CDR3 sequence: CASSQDWGQGNQPQHF. DNA of the CDR3: TGTGCCAGCAGCCAAGATTGGGGGCAGGGGAATCAGCCCCAGCATTTT. The chain has TRBV4-2 and TRBJ1-5; D is perhaps TRBD1 (6 bases). Germline V gene sequence: CDR1 LGHNA, CDR2 YNFKEQ. Trimming removed 0 bases at V and 4 bases at J, with 13 bases between. The CDR3 contains 16 residues.

The V and J genes are TRBV9 and TRBJ2-1; D is possibly TRBD2 (5 bases). The CDR3 extends over 16 amino acids. V shed 0 bases and J shed 4 bases, with 14 bases lying between them. Germline V lookup: CDR1 SGDLS, CDR2 YYNGEE. CDR3 sequence (DNA): TGTGCCAGCAGCGTAGTAGGGCTAGCCGAGTACAATGAGCAGTTCTTC. Encoded protein: CASSVVGLAEYNEQFF.

The gene calls are TRBV19 and TRBJ2-7, with a possible D match to TRBD1 (6 bases). Germline V CDR1 and CDR2: LNHDA, SQIVND (reference sequence). The V gene lost 3 bases and the J gene lost 6 bases, with 15 bases spanning the gap. The CDR3 runs 14 residues. The CDR3 loop is CASSIRGPGAEQYF. The CDR3 DNA reads TGTGCCAGTAGTATCCGGGGCCCAGGGGCCGAGCAGTACTTC.

In DNA form, the CDR3 reads TGTGCCAGCTTTACCATGGACAGGAATGAGCAGTTCTTC. Translating it yields CASFTMDRNEQFF. The chain has TRBV18 and TRBJ2-1; 7 positions match TRBD1. The CDR3 is 13 residues long. Germline V lookup: CDR1 KGHSH, CDR2 LQKENI. V lost 7 bases, J lost 7 bases, and 7 bases stayed unmatched.

The chain employs TRBV27 and TRBJ2-7; a possible D gene is TRBD2 (6 bases). CDR3 length: 14 amino acids. Trimming stripped 4 bases from V and 4 bases from J, with 14 bases between. Per germline, CDR1 MNHEY and CDR2 SMNVEV (reference sequence). In DNA form, the CDR3 reads TGTGCCAGCAGTTCCACGGGACTTCCTTACGAGCAGTACTTC. This encodes CASSSTGLPYEQYF.

The chain has TRBV5-1 and TRBJ2-1, with 11 nucleotides matching TRBD1. CDR3 length: 16 amino acids. The germline V gene encodes CDR1 SGHRS and CDR2 YFSETQ. Losses at the gene ends were 0 bases for V and 8 bases for J; bases not matched to a gene: 7. The CDR3 loop reads CASSLAYRTGGDEQFF. CDR3 DNA sequence: TGCGCCAGCAGCTTGGCCTATCGGACAGGGGGCGATGAGCAGTTCTTC. Combining the CDR3 with reference TRBV5-1 and TRBJ2-1 gives the whole variable domain KAGVTQTPRYLIKTRGQQVTLSCSPISGHRSVSWYQQTPGQGLQFLFEYFSETQRNKGNFPGRFSGRQFSNSRSEMNVSTLELGDSALYLCASSLAYRTGGDEQFFGPGTRLTVL.

The chain is built from TRBV5-8 and TRBJ1-1; TRBD1 might be the D (5 bases). The length of the CDR3 is 18 residues. In germline, CDR1 is SGHTS, CDR2 YDEGEE. V was clipped by 0 bases and J by 0 bases, with 18 bases between them. The CDR3 loop reads CASSLGVNRGAMNTEAFF. CDR3 coding DNA: TGTGCCAGCAGCTTGGGGGTGAACCGTGGGGCCATGAACACTGAAGCTTTCTTT.

The chain recombines TRBV7-6 with TRBJ2-7, with TRBD2 matching over 9 bases. Germline V gives CDR1 SGHVS, CDR2 FNYEAQ. V lost 1 base to trimming and J lost 6 bases; unmatched junction nucleotides: 4. CDR3 length equals 14 residues. CDR3 coding DNA: TGTGCCAGCAGCTTAGGGGGACTAGCCCGCGAGCAGTACTTC. This codes for CASSLGGLAREQYF.

The chain couples TRBV18 to TRBJ1-5, with TRBD1 as a possible D gene (6 bases). Germline CDR1 is KGHSH and CDR2 is LQKENI. Trimming removed 5 bases at V and 4 bases at J, with 9 bases between. The CDR3 has 13 residues. The CDR3 is CASSSGQNQPQHF. The CDR3 coding sequence is TGTGCCAGCTCATCAGGACAGAATCAGCCCCAGCATTTT.

The J gene is TRBJ1-2, the V gene TRBV15; possibly TRBD1 for D (6 bases). Germline V gene lookup returns CDR1 LNHNV and CDR2 YYDKDF (reference sequence). The CDR3 extends over 14 amino acids. The V end lost 5 bases, the J end lost 0 bases, and 10 bases lay between the germline ends. CDR3: CATSRGDTNYGYTF. The CDR3, as DNA: TGTGCCACCAGCCGGGGGGACACTAACTATGGCTACACCTTC.

The V gene is TRBV7-9, the J gene TRBJ2-1; D unresolved. Germline CDR1 SEHNR, CDR2 FQNEAQ (reference sequence). V lost 5 bases, J lost 9 bases, and 17 bases lay in between. CDR3 length: 14 amino acids. The CDR3 is CASSPTPVSIEQFF. In nucleotides, the CDR3 is TGTGCCAGCAGCCCGACTCCCGTATCAATTGAGCAGTTCTTC.